Sequencing of this TCR beta chain was carried out in a study of blood T cell repertoires in COVID-19. The CDR3 is 13 amino acids. Germline V gene sequence: CDR1 SGHTA, CDR2 FQGNSA. Between the trimmed V and J ends, which lost 5 bases and 3 bases, there was a span of 10 bases. Assay used: immunoSEQ multiplex PCR; TCRdb lists only in-frame clones, some missing. Of approximately 290,000 clones listed, 90% are singletons. The clonotype comes from a woman under 40 who had recovered from COVID-19. Sequencing was carried out using PBMCs or T cells enriched from blood (not recorded which). The chain joins TRBV7-2 to TRBJ1-2; D perhaps matches TRBD1 (6 bases). CDR3 sequence: CASSQTGYYGYTF. The CDR3 nucleotides read TGTGCCAGCAGCCAAACAGGGTACTATGGCTACACCTTC.